Listed here are 4 T cell receptor beta chains from one sample, sequenced in a study of STAT5B mutations in CD4+ large granular lymphocyte leukemia. Here immunoSEQ multiplex PCR was the method, and the copy in TCRdb shows in-frame clones only, minus some. The sample holds about 33,000 clones, 60% to 80% seen once. The specimen was CD4+ T cells from blood buffy coats. These receptors all come from a human donor in good health.

The chain couples TRBV11-2 to TRBJ2-7; the D gene is possibly TRBD1 (5 bases). Deletions cut 3 bases from V and 3 bases from J, with 18 bases between. Looked up from germline, CDR1 is SGHAT and CDR2 is FQNNGV. The CDR3 is 16 amino acids. The CDR3 here is CASSFSGPQLFYEQYF. CDR3 nucleotides: TGTGCCAGCAGCTTCTCAGGGCCCCAACTTTTCTACGAGCAGTACTTC.

The V gene is TRBV2, the J gene TRBJ1-2, with a possible D match to TRBD1 (6 bases). V was trimmed by 6 bases and J by 2 bases, leaving 13 bases between them. Germline V gene data show CDR1 as SNHLY and CDR2 as FYNNEI. This CDR3 has 14 residues. The CDR3 protein is CASSSDRTNYGYTF. CDR3 DNA: TGTGCCAGCAGCTCGGACAGAACCAACTATGGCTACACCTTC.

V and J are TRBV5-6 and TRBJ1-4; D not resolved. The CDR3 is 15 amino acids. V lost 4 bases and J lost 5, with 15 bases in between. Germline V gene sequence: CDR1 SGHDT, CDR2 YYEEEE. The chain's CDR3 is CASSPLAGLNEKLFF. Here the CDR3 DNA reads TGTGCCAGCAGCCCCCTTGCCGGGTTGAATGAAAAACTGTTTTTT.

This chain joins TRBV29-1 and TRBJ2-5; 10 nucleotides agree with TRBD1. The CDR3 runs 12 residues. The ends lost 6 bases at V and 4 bases at J; junction bases unmatched: 2. Germline V CDR1 and CDR2: SQVTM, ANQGSEA. The CDR3: CSVRDRGETQYF. In nucleotides, the CDR3 is TGCAGCGTGCGGGACAGGGGAGAGACCCAGTACTTC.